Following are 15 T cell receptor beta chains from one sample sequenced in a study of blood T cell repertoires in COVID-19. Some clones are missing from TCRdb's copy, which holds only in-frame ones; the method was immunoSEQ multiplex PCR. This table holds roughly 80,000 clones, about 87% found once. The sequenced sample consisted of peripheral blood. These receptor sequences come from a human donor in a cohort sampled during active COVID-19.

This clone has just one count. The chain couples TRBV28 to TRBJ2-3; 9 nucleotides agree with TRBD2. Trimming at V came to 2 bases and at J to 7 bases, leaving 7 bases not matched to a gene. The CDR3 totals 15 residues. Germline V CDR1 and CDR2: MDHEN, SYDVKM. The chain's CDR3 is CASSLLAGNGYTQYF. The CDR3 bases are TGTGCCAGCAGTTTACTAGCGGGAAACGGCTATACGCAGTATTTT.

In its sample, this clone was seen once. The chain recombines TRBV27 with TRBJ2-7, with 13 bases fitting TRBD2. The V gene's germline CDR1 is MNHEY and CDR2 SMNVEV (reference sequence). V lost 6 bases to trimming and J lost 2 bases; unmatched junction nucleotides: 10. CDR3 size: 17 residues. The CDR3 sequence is CASSYGLAGDWTYEQYF. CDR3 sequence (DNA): TGTGCCAGCAGCTACGGACTAGCGGGAGATTGGACCTACGAGCAGTACTTC.

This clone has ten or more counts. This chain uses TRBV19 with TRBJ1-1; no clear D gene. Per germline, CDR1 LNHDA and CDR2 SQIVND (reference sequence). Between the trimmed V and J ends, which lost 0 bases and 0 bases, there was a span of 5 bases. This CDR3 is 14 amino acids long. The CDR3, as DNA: TGTGCCAGTAGTATAGACGCGGTGAACACTGAAGCTTTCTTT. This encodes CASSIDAVNTEAFF.

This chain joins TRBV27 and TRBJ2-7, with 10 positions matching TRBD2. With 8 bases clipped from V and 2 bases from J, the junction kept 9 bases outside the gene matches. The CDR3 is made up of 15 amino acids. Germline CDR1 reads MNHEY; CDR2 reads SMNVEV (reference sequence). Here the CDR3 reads CASRSSGSFAYEQYF. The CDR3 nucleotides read TGTGCCAGCCGCTCTAGCGGGAGCTTTGCCTACGAGCAGTACTTC.

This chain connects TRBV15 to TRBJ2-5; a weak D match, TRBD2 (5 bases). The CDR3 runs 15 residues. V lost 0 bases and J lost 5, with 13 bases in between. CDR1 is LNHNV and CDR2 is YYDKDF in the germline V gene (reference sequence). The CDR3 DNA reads TGTGCCACCAGCAGAGATAGGAGGTTCCCCGAGACCCAGTACTTC. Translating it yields CATSRDRRFPETQYF.

Here the CDR3 DNA reads TGTGCCAGCAGACGACAAAATAGCAATCAGCCCCAGCATTTT. Protein sequence: CASRRQNSNQPQHF. The genes are TRBV6-5 and TRBJ1-5; D uncertain. V was clipped by 6 bases and J by 0 bases, with 9 bases between them. Germline CDR1 reads MNHEY; CDR2 reads SVGAGI. The CDR3 is 14 amino acids.

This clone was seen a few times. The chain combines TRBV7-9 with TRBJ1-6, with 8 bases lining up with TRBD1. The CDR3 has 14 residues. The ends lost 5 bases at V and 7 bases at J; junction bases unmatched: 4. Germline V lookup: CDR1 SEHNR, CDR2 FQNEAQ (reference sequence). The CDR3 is CASSMTGENSPLHF. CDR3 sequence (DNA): TGTGCCAGCAGCATGACAGGGGAGAATTCACCCCTCCACTTT.

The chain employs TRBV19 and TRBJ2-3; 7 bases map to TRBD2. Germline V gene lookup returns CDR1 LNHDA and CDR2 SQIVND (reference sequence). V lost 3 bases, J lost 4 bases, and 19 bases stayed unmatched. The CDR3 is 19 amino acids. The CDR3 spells CASSIEGGPSSIRSDTQYF. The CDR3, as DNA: TGTGCCAGTAGTATCGAGGGAGGGCCTTCGAGTATTCGGTCAGATACGCAGTATTTT.

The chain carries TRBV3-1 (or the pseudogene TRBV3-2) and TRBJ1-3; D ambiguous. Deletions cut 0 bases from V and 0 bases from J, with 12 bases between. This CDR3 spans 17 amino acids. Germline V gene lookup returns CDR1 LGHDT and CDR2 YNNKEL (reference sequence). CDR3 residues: CASSQDGQVNSGNTIYF. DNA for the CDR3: TGTGCCAGCAGCCAAGATGGGCAGGTAAACTCTGGAAACACCATATATTTT.

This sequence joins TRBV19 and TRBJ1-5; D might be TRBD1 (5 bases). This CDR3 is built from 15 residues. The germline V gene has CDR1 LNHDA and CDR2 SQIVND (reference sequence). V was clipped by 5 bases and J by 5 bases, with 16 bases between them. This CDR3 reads CASSFWSEGDQPQHF. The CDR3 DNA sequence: TGTGCCAGTAGTTTTTGGAGTGAAGGGGATCAGCCCCAGCATTTT.

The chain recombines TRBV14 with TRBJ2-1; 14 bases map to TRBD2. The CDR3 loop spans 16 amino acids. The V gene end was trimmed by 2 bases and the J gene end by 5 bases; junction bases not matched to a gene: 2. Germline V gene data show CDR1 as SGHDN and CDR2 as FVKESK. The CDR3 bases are TGTGCCAGCAGCCAATGGACTAGCGGGAGGCACAATGAGCAGTTCTTC. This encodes CASSQWTSGRHNEQFF.

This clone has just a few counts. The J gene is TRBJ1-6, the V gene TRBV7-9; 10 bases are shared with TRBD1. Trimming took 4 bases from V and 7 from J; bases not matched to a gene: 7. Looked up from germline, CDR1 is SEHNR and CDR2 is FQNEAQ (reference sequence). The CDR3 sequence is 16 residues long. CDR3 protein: CASSSRTGQGNSPLHF. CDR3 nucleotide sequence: TGTGCCAGCAGCTCTCGTACGGGACAGGGGAATTCACCCCTCCACTTT. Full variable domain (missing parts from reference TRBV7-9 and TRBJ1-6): DTGVSQNPRHKITKRGQNVTFRCDPISEHNRLYWYRQTLGQGPEFLTYFQNEAQLEKSRLLSDRFSAERPKGSFSTLEIQRTEQGDSAMYLCASSSRTGQGNSPLHFGNGTRLTVT.

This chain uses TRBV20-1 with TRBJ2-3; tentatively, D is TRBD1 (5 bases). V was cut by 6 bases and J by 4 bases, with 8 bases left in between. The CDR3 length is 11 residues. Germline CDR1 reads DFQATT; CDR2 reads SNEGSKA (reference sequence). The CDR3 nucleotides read TGCAGTGCGCCGACAGCAGATACGCAGTATTTT. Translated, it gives CSAPTADTQYF.

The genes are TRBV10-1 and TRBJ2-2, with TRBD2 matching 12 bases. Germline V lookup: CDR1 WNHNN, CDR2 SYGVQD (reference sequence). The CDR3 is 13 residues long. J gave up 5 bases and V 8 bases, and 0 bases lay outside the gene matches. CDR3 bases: TGCGCCAGCGGACTAGCGGGGACCGGGGAGCTGTTTTTT. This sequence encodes CASGLAGTGELFF.

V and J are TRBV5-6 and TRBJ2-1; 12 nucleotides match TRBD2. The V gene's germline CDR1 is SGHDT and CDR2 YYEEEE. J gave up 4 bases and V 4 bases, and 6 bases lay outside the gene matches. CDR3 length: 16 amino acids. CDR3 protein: CASSSGLAGWYNEQFF. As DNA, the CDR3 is TGTGCCAGCAGCAGCGGACTAGCGGGATGGTACAATGAGCAGTTCTTC.